Following are 7 T cell receptor beta chains from one sample sequenced in a study of T-cell reconstitution after alpha-beta-depleted transplantation in children. Unique molecular identifiers were incorporated when the TCRbeta library was constructed. TCRdb reprocessed the PCR reads with MiXCR, giving one entry per CDR3 protein. Here the sample spans hundreds of thousands of distinct CDR3 sequences, about 18% being singletons. Sequencing used PBMCs from the stem cell graft donor, obtained from the stem cell graft. These receptors all stem from a human donor who donated a stem cell graft to a child with acute lymphoblastic leukemia.

Ten or more counts support this clonotype. The chain couples TRBV28 to TRBJ2-3; no clear D. Per the germline V gene, CDR1 is MDHEN and CDR2 is SYDVKM. V shed 3 bases and J shed 2 bases, with 9 bases lying between them. CDR3 length: 14 residues. Here the CDR3 reads CASSFYSYTDTQYF. The CDR3 coding sequence is TGTGCCAGCAGTTTCTACAGTTACACAGATACGCAGTATTTT.

The CDR3 DNA follows: TGTGCCAGCAGCTCGGTCTGGACTAGCGGGAGGCTGACAGATACGCAGTATTTT. Residues: CASSSVWTSGRLTDTQYF. The chain is built from TRBV11-1 and TRBJ2-3, with 14 bases matching TRBD2. Trimming at V came to 4 bases and at J to 3 bases, leaving 9 bases not matched to a gene. The CDR3 covers 18 residues. Germline CDR1 and CDR2: SGHAT and FQDESV (reference sequence).

The rearrangement joins TRBV10-3 to TRBJ2-7, with 8 bases that match TRBD1. The CDR3 totals 16 residues. Looked up from germline, CDR1 is ENHRY and CDR2 is SYGVKD. Trimming took 6 bases from V and 3 from J; bases not matched to a gene: 13. In nucleotides, the CDR3 is TGTGCCATCAGCCCCACCGCAGGGGGCGGAAACTACGAGCAGTACTTC. It translates to CAISPTAGGGNYEQYF.

This sequence joins TRBV2 and TRBJ1-3; D is ambiguous. The V gene lost 3 bases and the J gene lost 0 bases, with 12 bases spanning the gap. Germline CDR1 SNHLY, CDR2 FYNNEI. The CDR3 has 16 amino acids. DNA for the CDR3: TGTGCCAGCAGTGAGGGTGACGGATTCTCTGGAAACACCATATATTTT. Its protein is CASSEGDGFSGNTIYF.

The rearrangement joins TRBV5-5 to TRBJ2-7; D gene unclear. Germline V gene sequence: CDR1 SGHKS, CDR2 YYEKEE (reference sequence). The CDR3 loop spans 11 amino acids. Trimming removed 2 bases from V and 6 bases from J, with 6 bases in between. CDR3 nucleotides: TGTGCCAGCAGCTTTAGTATCGAGCAGTACTTC. Protein sequence: CASSFSIEQYF. The complete variable domain, with remaining parts taken from reference TRBV5-5 and TRBJ2-7, reads DAGVTQSPTHLIKTRGQQVTLRCSPISGHKSVSWYQQVLGQGPQFIFQYYEKEERGRGNFPDRFSARQFPNYSSELNVNALLLGDSALYLCASSFSIEQYFGPGTRLTVT.

This clonotype has just a few counts. The chain employs TRBV20-1 and TRBJ2-1; 10 bases match TRBD2. This CDR3 is 16 amino acids long. J was trimmed by 6 bases and V by 5 bases; bases with no gene match: 13. Germline values: CDR1 DFQATT, CDR2 SNEGSKA (reference sequence). The CDR3 is CSAPPPWTSGFNEQFF. The CDR3 region has the DNA TGCAGTGCTCCGCCTCCTTGGACTAGCGGCTTCAATGAGCAGTTCTTC.

The gene calls are TRBV20-1 and TRBJ2-2, with 11 bases identical to TRBD2. The V gene end was trimmed by 5 bases and the J gene end by 4 bases; junction bases not matched to a gene: 3. Germline CDR1 and CDR2: DFQATT and SNEGSKA (reference sequence). This CDR3 spans 14 amino acids. The DNA for the CDR3 is TGCAGTGCTGGACTAGCGGGCGGCACCGGGGAGCTGTTTTTT. It translates to CSAGLAGGTGELFF.